This note documents a single T cell receptor (beta chain) sequence. The study ran its PCR with 60 Vbeta and 13 Jbeta primers. Clones were read by immunoSEQ multiplex PCR, and TCRdb kept only the in-frame ones, dropping some. Here the sample spans 180,000 or so clones, 82% being singletons. Trimming stripped 0 bases from V and 4 bases from J, with 3 bases between. From germline, CDR1 is GTSNPN and CDR2 SVGIG (reference sequence). The CDR3 sequence is 11 residues long. The sample comes from a study of cytomegalovirus exposure and HLA in healthy donors. The sample consisted of PBMCs. The sequence was collected from a man aged 35 to 55 in good health and CMV-seronegative. The chain carries TRBV30 and TRBJ1-1; no definite D call. The CDR3 coding sequence is TGTGCCTGGAGTGTCGGCACTGAAGCTTTCTTT. Its protein product is CAWSVGTEAFF.